These 10 T cell receptor beta chains were sequenced from one sample in a study of a mutant IDH1 vaccine in newly diagnosed glioma (dated by TCRdb to the early 2020s). These receptors lack a known antigen. The receptor library was made with the immunoSEQ multiplex PCR assay. What TCRdb holds here is the immuneACCESS table cut down to in-frame rearrangements. Part of the clones is not present; checked against another copy, under half of the missing clones reflect an unresolved V gene, and the others are unexplained. The sample table holds tens of thousands of clones, of which under 80% were seen once. The ten largest account for approximately 5.8% of the sample. Reading the label with the study, this specimen's time point is: week 23, last vaccination. Each vaccine dose was 300 ug of a 20-mer mutant IDH1 peptide in Montanide, given subcutaneously with topical imiquimod. The source material was PBMCs, sampled from a glioma patient whose treatment included an IDH1 peptide vaccine. Source of these receptors: a middle-aged man with glioma.

The chain joins TRBV19 to TRBJ2-1; D is unresolved. V shed 0 bases and J shed 9 bases, with 9 bases lying between them. This CDR3 has 13 amino acids. In germline, CDR1 is LNHDA, CDR2 SQIVND (reference sequence). The CDR3 nucleotides read TGTGCCAGTAGTATAGAAGAGGATATTGAGCAGTTCTTC. It specifies CASSIEEDIEQFF.

V gene TRBV2 combines with J gene TRBJ1-1, with D uncertain. Germline V gives CDR1 SNHLY, CDR2 FYNNEI. Trimming pared 5 bases from V and 11 bases from J, leaving 9 bases between. CDR3 length: 10 amino acids. CDR3 sequence reads: CASSQKGAFF. In nucleotides, the CDR3 is TGTGCCAGCAGTCAAAAAGGGGCTTTCTTT.

The genes are TRBV2 and TRBJ1-1, with no clear D. Germline assignment: CDR1 SNHLY and CDR2 FYNNEI. Trimming stripped 4 bases from V and 1 base from J, with 7 bases between. The CDR3 totals 13 residues. The CDR3 here is CASSADGNTEAFF. CDR3 DNA: TGTGCCAGCAGTGCGGACGGGAACACTGAAGCTTTCTTT.

The chain couples TRBV10-1 to TRBJ1-1; TRBD1 matches at 8 bases. After removal of 0 bases from V and 8 bases from J, the junction contained 5 bases not matched to a gene. This CDR3 has 14 residues. Germline assignment: CDR1 WNHNN and CDR2 SYGVQD (reference sequence). The CDR3, as DNA: TGCGCCAGCAGTGAGTCCGGGGGGACAGGAGAAGCTTTCTTT. It yields the protein CASSESGGTGEAFF.

This clone appeared once. The CDR3 bases are TGTGCCAGTAGTACCCGGACTAGCGGGGGGGCTTACGAGCAGTACTTC. Translating it yields CASSTRTSGGAYEQYF. This chain joins TRBV19 and TRBJ2-7, with 15 positions matching TRBD2. The CDR3 is 16 amino acids. Looked up from germline, CDR1 is LNHDA and CDR2 is SQIVND (reference sequence). The J segment lost 4 bases and the V segment lost 4 bases, leaving 5 bases of the junction unmatched.

V usage is TRBV5-1 and J usage is TRBJ2-7; the match to TRBD1 covers 7 bases. This CDR3 has 15 residues. Trimming removed 5 bases from V and 0 bases from J; junction bases left unmatched: 8. Per germline, CDR1 SGHRS and CDR2 YFSETQ. The CDR3 DNA is TGCGCCAGCAGGTACTCCGGGACAGACTCCTACGAGCAGTACTTC. Amino acids: CASRYSGTDSYEQYF. The whole variable domain, remainder taken from reference TRBV5-1 and TRBJ2-7, is KAGVTQTPRYLIKTRGQQVTLSCSPISGHRSVSWYQQTPGQGLQFLFEYFSETQRNKGNFPGRFSGRQFSNSRSEMNVSTLELGDSALYLCASRYSGTDSYEQYFGPGTRLTVT.

The chain combines TRBV5-1 with TRBJ1-1; no firm D call. The germline V gene has CDR1 SGHRS and CDR2 YFSETQ. Trimming cost V 0 bases and J 11 bases, with 8 bases left between them. This CDR3 comprises 11 residues. CDR3 sequence (DNA): TGCGCCAGCAGCTTGGGTGACGCTGCTTTCTTT. This gives the protein CASSLGDAAFF.

The V gene is TRBV5-5, the J gene TRBJ1-4, with unresolved D. Germline-derived CDR1 and CDR2 are SGHKS and YYEKEE (reference sequence). CDR3 length equals 14 residues. The ends were cut back, 0 bases at V and 8 bases at J, with 11 bases in the middle. The CDR3, as DNA: TGTGCCAGCAGCTTGGTGGGGTTGGACGAAAAACTGTTTTTT. Encoded protein: CASSLVGLDEKLFF. The variable domain in full, with the rest retrieved from reference TRBV5-5 and TRBJ1-4, is DAGVTQSPTHLIKTRGQQVTLRCSPISGHKSVSWYQQVLGQGPQFIFQYYEKEERGRGNFPDRFSARQFPNYSSELNVNALLLGDSALYLCASSLVGLDEKLFFGSGTQLSVL.

J is TRBJ2-7 and V is TRBV5-4; 10 positions agree with TRBD2. The CDR3 has 14 amino acids. From germline, CDR1 is SGHNT and CDR2 YYREEE (reference sequence). The junction had 10 bases not matched to a gene; V was cut back by 7 bases and J by 6 bases. The CDR3 protein is CASGSGGPSAEQYF. Written as DNA, the CDR3 is TGTGCCAGCGGTAGCGGGGGGCCCTCGGCCGAGCAGTACTTC.

The chain joins TRBV2 to TRBJ1-4, with 8 bases fitting TRBD1. Germline V gene sequence: CDR1 SNHLY, CDR2 FYNNEI. The CDR3 has 17 amino acids. The trim removed 0 bases at V and 10 bases at J, leaving 13 bases unmatched. DNA for the CDR3: TGTGCCAGCAGTGAAGCGCTTGTAGGACAGGGAAAAGGAAAACTGTTTTTT. Translating gives CASSEALVGQGKGKLFF.